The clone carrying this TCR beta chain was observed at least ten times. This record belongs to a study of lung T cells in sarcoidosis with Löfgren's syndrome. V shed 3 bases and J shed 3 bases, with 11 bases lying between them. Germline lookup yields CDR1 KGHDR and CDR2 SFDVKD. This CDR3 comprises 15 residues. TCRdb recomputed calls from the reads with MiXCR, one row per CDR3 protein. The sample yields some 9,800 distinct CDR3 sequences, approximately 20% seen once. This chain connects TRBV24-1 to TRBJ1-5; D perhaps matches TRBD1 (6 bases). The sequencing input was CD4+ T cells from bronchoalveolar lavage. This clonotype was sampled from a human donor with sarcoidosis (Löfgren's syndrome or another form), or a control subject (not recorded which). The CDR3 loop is CATSDNGGHNQPQHF. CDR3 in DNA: TGTGCCACCAGTGATAATGGGGGACACAATCAGCCCCAGCATTTT.